This T cell receptor (beta chain) was recorded in a study of CD8+ T cells in alopecia areata. cDNA serving as the sequencing template came from extracted, reverse transcribed RNA. Produced via immunoSEQ multiplex PCR; TCRdb's table is partial and in-frame only. The sample has 140,000 or so clones, approximately 51% seen once; the top ten hold approximately 1%. This CDR3 is built from 15 residues. Trimming cost V 6 bases and J 0 bases, with 9 bases left between them. CDR1 and CDR2 (germline): MNHEY, SMNVEV (reference sequence). Sequencing was performed on CD4+ T cells sorted from blood, taken at week 0. V usage is TRBV27 and J usage is TRBJ2-6, with D uncertain. The TCR originated in a human donor with alopecia areata. CDR3 bases: TGTGCCAGCAGGCTTTTGGGCTCTGGGGCCAACGTCCTGACTTTC. Its translation: CASRLLGSGANVLTF.